The rows below give T cell receptor beta chains drawn from one sample of a study of T cell responses to AZD1222 COVID-19 vaccine. The data were produced by immunoSEQ multiplex PCR, yet TCRdb's version contains in-frame clones alone and is incomplete. The sample carries around 95,000 clones, around nine tenths recorded once. The source was peripheral blood, collected on day 0 of AZD1222 vaccination. The receptor source for this set is an adult in good health. The CDR3 runs from the conserved cysteine through the conserved F or W. The D gene is left open where the match is weak.

CDR3,D,V
CASSLRDSYEQYF,-,TRBV5-1
CASSLSGTLALGEQFF,-,TRBV7-3
CASSRGGYGYTF,-,TRBV2
CASSLLPRTNEQFF,-,TRBV27
CASSAILAGSTDTQYF,TRBD2,TRBV19
CASSPLRTEAFF,-,TRBV18
CASSLVARAGSEQYF,-,TRBV11-2
CASSLRRKNTGELFF,-,TRBV5-6
CSASQSYEQYF,-,TRBV20-1
CASSERLDRGNTIYF,TRBD1,TRBV9
CASGPLGGNTEAFF,-,TRBV7-9
CASSGAPGEKLFF,-,TRBV9
CASSESWATYEQYF,-,TRBV6-1
CASSPGNYGYTF,-,TRBV4-2
CASSPRRNTEAFF,-,TRBV11-3
CASSKERGQSNTGELFF,-,TRBV21-1
CASSQEGQAYEQYF,TRBD1,TRBV4-1
CASNGEPGNTIYF,-,TRBV6-5
CASSFSLIMEYSGNTIYF,-,TRBV5-5
CASSPGGGQPQHF,TRBD1,TRBV7-9
CATSREASDTDTQYF,-,TRBV15
CASSLVGNTIYF,-,TRBV5-6
CASSLFRTGELFF,-,TRBV11-1
CASSVGYSPDYGYTF,-,TRBV9
CASSDRLAGDTQYF,TRBD2,TRBV3-1/TRBV3-2
CASGIKGAGYGYTF,TRBD1,TRBV6-5
CAISGTLLGTEAFF,-,TRBV10-3
CAIPGEGAHLNGYTF,-,TRBV10-3
CASSLDMRGLPNFYEQYF,TRBD2,TRBV11-2